This T cell receptor beta chain was obtained from a study of shared clonotypes between healthy human individuals. Remarks on this clone: Antigen specificity is unknown. Other DNA variants within this sample encode the same CDR3.

Overall study findings and caveats: Clonotype sharing among the donors was expected to vary with sequencing depth.

Genomic DNA belonging to each subset was distributed in equal measure over several immunoSEQ plates. Original methodology: Filtering differed for immunoSEQ, which gave only junction sequences without quality scores. Assay: immunoSEQ multiplex PCR; the TCRdb copy retains only in-frame clones and omits some. That table furnishes V, J and clone size, whereas the DNA furnished D and trimming. The sample has 950,000 to 1,100,000 clones; around 74% are singletons. Germline V gives CDR1 SGHVS, CDR2 FQNEAQ. This CDR3 comprises 15 residues. Trimming took off 1 base at V and 1 base at J, with 10 bases between the two ends.

The sample was memory CD4+ T cells sorted from blood. Subset in this sample: CD45RA-negative fraction. J is TRBJ2-5 and V is TRBV7-8; D possibly uses TRBD1 or TRBD2 (5 bases each). The clonotype originates from a man aged 18-30 years in good health. This chain's CDR3 is CASSLVPGRQETQYF. As DNA, the CDR3 is TGTGCCAGCAGCTTAGTACCGGGGCGCCAAGAGACCCAGTACTTC.